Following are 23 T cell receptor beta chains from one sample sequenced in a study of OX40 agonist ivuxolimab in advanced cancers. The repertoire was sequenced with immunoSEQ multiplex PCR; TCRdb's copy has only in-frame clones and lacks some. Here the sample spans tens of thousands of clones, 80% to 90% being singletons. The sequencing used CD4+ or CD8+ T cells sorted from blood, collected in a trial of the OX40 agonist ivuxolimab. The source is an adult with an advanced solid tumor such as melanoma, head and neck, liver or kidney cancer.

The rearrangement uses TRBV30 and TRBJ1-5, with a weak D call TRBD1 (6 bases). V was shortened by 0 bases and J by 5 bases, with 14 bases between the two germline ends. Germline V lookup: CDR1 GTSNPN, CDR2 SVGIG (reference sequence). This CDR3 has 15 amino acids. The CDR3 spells CAWSVRVQGYQPQHF. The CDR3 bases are TGTGCCTGGAGTGTAAGGGTACAGGGCTATCAGCCCCAGCATTTT.

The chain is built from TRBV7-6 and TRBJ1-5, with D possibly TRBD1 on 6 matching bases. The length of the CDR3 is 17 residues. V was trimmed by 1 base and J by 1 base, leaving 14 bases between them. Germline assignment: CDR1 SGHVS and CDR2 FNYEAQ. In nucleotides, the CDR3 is TGTGCCAGCAGCTTAGGGGACGGACAGAGGAGCAATCAGCCCCAGCATTTT. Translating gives CASSLGDGQRSNQPQHF.

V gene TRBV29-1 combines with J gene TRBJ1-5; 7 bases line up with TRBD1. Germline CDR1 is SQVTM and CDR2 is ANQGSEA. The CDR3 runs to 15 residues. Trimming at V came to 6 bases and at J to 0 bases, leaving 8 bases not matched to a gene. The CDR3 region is CSVGDSLFSNQPQHF. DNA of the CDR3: TGCAGCGTGGGGGACAGCCTTTTTAGCAATCAGCCCCAGCATTTT.

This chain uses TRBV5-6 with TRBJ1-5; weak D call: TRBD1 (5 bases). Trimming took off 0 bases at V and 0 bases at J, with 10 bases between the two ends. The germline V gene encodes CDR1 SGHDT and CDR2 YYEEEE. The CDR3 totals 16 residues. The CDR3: CASSLAQGYSNQPQHF. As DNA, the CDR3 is TGTGCCAGCAGCTTGGCTCAGGGATATAGCAATCAGCCCCAGCATTTT.

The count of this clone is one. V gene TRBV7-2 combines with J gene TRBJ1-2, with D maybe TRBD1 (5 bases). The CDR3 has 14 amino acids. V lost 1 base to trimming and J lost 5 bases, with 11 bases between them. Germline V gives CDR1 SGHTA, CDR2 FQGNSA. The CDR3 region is CASSLDQGRYGYTF. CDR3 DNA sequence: TGTGCCAGCAGCTTAGACCAGGGAAGATATGGCTACACCTTC.

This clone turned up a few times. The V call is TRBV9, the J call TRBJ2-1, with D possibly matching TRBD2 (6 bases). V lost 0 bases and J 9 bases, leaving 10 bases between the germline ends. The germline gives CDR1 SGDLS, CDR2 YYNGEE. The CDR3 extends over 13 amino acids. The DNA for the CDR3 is TGTGCCAGCAGCGTAGGTGGGGGAGGTGAGCAGTTCTTC. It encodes CASSVGGGGEQFF.

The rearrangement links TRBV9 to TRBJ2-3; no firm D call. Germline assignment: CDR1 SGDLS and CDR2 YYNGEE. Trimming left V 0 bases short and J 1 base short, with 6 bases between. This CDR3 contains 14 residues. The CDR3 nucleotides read TGTGCCAGCAGCGTAGTGCCGGGCACAGATACGCAGTATTTT. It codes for CASSVVPGTDTQYF.

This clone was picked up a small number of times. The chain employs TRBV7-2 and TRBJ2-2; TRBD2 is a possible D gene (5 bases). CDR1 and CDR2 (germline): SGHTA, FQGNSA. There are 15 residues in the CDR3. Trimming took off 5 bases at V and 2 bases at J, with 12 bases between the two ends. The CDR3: CASSPPPSNTGELFF. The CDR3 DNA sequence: TGTGCCAGCAGCCCCCCACCTAGCAACACCGGGGAGCTGTTTTTT.

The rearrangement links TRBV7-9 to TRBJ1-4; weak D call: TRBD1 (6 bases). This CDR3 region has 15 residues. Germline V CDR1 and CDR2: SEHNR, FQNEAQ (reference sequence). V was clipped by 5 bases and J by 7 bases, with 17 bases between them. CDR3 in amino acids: CASSARGFGSEKLFF. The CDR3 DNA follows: TGTGCCAGCAGCGCCAGGGGATTCGGTTCTGAAAAACTGTTTTTT.

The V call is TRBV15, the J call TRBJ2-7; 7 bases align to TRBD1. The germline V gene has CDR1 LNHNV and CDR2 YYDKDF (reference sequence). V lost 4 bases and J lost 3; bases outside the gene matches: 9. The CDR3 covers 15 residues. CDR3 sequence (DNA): TGTGCCACCAGCAAGGAAGGGACAGACTTCTACGAGCAGTACTTC. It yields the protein CATSKEGTDFYEQYF.

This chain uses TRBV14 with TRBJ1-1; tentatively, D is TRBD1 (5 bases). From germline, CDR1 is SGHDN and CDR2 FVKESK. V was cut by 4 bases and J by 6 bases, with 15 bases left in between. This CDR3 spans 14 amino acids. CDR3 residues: CASSRMFRGPEAFF. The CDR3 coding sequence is TGTGCCAGCAGCCGGATGTTCCGGGGCCCTGAAGCTTTCTTT.

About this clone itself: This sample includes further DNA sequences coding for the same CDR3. The CDR3 sequence: CASSLVLAGVRELFF. The DNA of the CDR3 is TGTGCCAGCAGCCTAGTTCTAGCGGGAGTGAGGGAGCTGTTTTTT. The chain is built from TRBV7-2 and TRBJ2-2, with 10 bases aligning to TRBD2. The V and J ends lost 5 bases and 9 bases, in that order; junction bases with no gene match: 9. Germline V gene lookup returns CDR1 SGHTA and CDR2 FQGNSA. The CDR3 length is 15 residues.

The CDR3 is CASSSTYEQYF. DNA of the CDR3: TGTGCCAGCAGCTCCACCTACGAGCAGTACTTC. The V and J genes are TRBV13 and TRBJ2-7; D gene uncertain. V lost 4 bases and J 2 bases, leaving 3 bases between the germline ends. Per germline, CDR1 PRHDT and CDR2 FYEKMQ (reference sequence). This CDR3 has 11 residues.

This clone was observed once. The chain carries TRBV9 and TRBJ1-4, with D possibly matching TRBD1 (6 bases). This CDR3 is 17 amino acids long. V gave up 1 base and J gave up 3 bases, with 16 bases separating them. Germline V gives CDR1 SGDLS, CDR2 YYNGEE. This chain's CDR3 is CASSVQGQGAANEKLFF. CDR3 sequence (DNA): TGTGCCAGCAGCGTACAGGGGCAGGGTGCAGCTAATGAAAAACTGTTTTTT. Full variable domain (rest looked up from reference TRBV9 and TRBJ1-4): DSGVTQTPKHLITATGQRVTLRCSPRSGDLSVYWYQQSLDQGLQFLIQYYNGEERAKGNILERFSAQQFPDLHSELNLSSLELGDSALYFCASSVQGQGAANEKLFFGSGTQLSVL.

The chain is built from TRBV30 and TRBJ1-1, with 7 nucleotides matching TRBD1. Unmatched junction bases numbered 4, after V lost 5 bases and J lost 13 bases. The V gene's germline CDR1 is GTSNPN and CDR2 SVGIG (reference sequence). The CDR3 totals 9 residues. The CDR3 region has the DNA TGTGCCTGGGGGGACAGCGTTTTCTTT. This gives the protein CAWGDSVFF. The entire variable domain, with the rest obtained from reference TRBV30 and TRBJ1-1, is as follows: SQTIHQWPATLVQPVGSPLSLECTVEGTSNPNLYWYRQAAGRGLQLLFYSVGIGQISSEVPQNLSASRPQDRQFILSSKKLLLSDSGFYLCAWGDSVFFGQGTRLTVV.

The CDR3 sequence is CASSEWRDSGGETQYF. The DNA for the CDR3 is TGTGCCAGCAGTGAATGGAGGGACTCCGGGGGGGAGACCCAGTACTTC. The J gene is TRBJ2-5, the V gene TRBV25-1; 7 nucleotides agree with TRBD2. The J segment lost 5 bases and the V segment lost 1 base, leaving 10 bases of the junction unmatched. Germline V gene sequence: CDR1 MGHDK, CDR2 SYGVNS. This CDR3 is built from 16 residues.

In nucleotides, the CDR3 is TGTGCCAGCAGTGATAGTTGGGCAGGGCGCACAGATACGCAGTATTTT. Protein: CASSDSWAGRTDTQYF. This chain links TRBV25-1 with TRBJ2-3; possible D gene TRBD1, 5 bases. The germline gives CDR1 MGHDK, CDR2 SYGVNS. V was clipped by 3 bases and J by 1 base, with 14 bases between them. The CDR3 contains 16 residues.

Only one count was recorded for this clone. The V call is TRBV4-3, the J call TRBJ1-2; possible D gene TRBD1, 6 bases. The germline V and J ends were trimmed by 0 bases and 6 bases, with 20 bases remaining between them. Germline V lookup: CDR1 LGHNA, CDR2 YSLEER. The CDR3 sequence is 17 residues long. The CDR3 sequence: CASSQELRGVRLDGYTF. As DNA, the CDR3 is TGCGCCAGCAGCCAAGAGCTCAGGGGAGTCCGGCTTGATGGCTACACCTTC.

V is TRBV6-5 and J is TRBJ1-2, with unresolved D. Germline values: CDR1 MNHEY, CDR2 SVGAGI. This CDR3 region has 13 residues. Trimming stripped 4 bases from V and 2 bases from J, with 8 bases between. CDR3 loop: CASSSHRNYGYTF. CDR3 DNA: TGTGCCAGCAGTTCACACAGAAACTATGGCTACACCTTC.

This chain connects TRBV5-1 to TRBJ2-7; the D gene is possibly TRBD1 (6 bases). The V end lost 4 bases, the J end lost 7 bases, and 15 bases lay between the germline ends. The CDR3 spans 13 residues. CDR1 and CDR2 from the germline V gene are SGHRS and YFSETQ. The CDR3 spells CASSEQGRGEQYF. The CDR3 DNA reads TGCGCCAGCAGCGAACAGGGACGTGGGGAGCAGTACTTC.

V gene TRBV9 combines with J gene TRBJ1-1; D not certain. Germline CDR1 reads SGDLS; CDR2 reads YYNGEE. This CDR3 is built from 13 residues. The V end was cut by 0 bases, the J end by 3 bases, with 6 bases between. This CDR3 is CASSVGKYTEAFF. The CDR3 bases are TGTGCCAGCAGCGTAGGAAAATACACTGAAGCTTTCTTT.

CDR3 amino acids: CASSLELTDNEQFF. CDR3 coding DNA: TGTGCCAGCAGCTTAGAACTGACGGACAATGAGCAGTTCTTC. This sequence joins TRBV11-1 and TRBJ2-1; D ambiguous. Deletions cut 1 base from V and 5 bases from J, with 9 bases between. Germline CDR1 SGHAT, CDR2 FQDESV (reference sequence). The CDR3 covers 14 residues.

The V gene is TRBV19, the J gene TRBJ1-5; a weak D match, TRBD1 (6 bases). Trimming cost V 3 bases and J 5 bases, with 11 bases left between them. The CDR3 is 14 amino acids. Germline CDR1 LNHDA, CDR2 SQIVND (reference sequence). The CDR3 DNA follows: TGTGCCAGTAGTATTTCACAGGGACATCAGCCCCAGCATTTT. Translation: CASSISQGHQPQHF.